This paragraph covers one TCR beta chain sequence. Its cognate antigen is unknown. Via MiXCR, TCRdb re-called the reads, giving one row per CDR3 protein. The profile shows 740,000 or so distinct CDR3 sequences, less than 40% of them singletons. Germline loops: CDR1 MNHEY, CDR2 SMNVEV (reference sequence). The CDR3 has 15 amino acids. Trimming stripped 6 bases from V and 0 bases from J, with 11 bases between. This specimen belongs to a study of T cell repertoires in cytomegalovirus infection. Turning to the study itself: TCR beta signatures that were public indicated CMV infection and matching HLA type. Whole-study findings and limits: Clonotypes of TCR beta that were HLA-C-restricted and CMV-specific dominated the ex vivo response. The study identified carriers of CMV plus the relevant HLA from cumulative public TCR beta family frequency.

This sequence was found in a human donor in good health (CMV status not recorded). Some clones in this sample may be carry-over from other donors' samples. The chain couples TRBV27 to TRBJ2-2, with D possibly matching TRBD1 (6 bases). Sequences were obtained from PBMCs. The CDR3 DNA reads TGTGCCAGCAGGCCCGGGACAACGAACACCGGGGAGCTGTTTTTT. Its translation is CASRPGTTNTGELFF.